This T cell receptor (beta chain) came from a study of T cells after yellow fever vaccination. The CDR3 consists of 14 residues. V shed 4 bases and J 2 bases; nucleotides not matched to a gene: 2. Germline V lookup: CDR1 SGHDT, CDR2 YYEEEE. Study-wide results and caveats: Post-booster samples contained most primary-vaccination clones (about 95% CD4, about 90% CD8).

TCRdb reanalysed the 5' RACE reads using MiXCR and keeps one entry per CDR3 protein. The sample consists of over 20,000 distinct CDR3 sequences, 5.5% of them appearing once. The sequences come from PBMCs, either bulk or a sorted T-cell subset (CD4+, CD8+, memory, or dextramer-sorted; not recorded which), collected 15 days after the yellow fever booster vaccination. The rearrangement links TRBV5-6 to TRBJ2-1, with TRBD1 matching over 8 bases. This clonotype originated in a man aged 25-45 years who received the YFV17D yellow fever vaccine. Here the CDR3 reads CASSHRGAYNEQFF. CDR3 in DNA: TGTGCCAGCAGCCACAGGGGGGCCTACAATGAGCAGTTCTTC.